These 22 T cell receptor beta chains were all obtained from the same sample, sequenced in a study of human T cells and chemical hapten exposure. It was from unfractionated whole blood that total RNA was extracted. TCRdb re-analysed the 5' RACE reads in MiXCR, keeping a single row per CDR3 protein. The table includes about 140,000 distinct CDR3 sequences, roughly 4% detected once. Source of these receptors: a female donor in good health.

This clonotype was seen many times. The V gene is TRBV20-1, the J gene TRBJ2-3, with D perhaps assigned TRBD1 or TRBD2 (6 bases each). Germline CDR1 reads DFQATT; CDR2 reads SNEGSKA (reference sequence). The CDR3 has 15 residues. With 6 bases removed from V and 0 bases from J, the gap between germline ends came to 16 bases. CDR3 DNA sequence: TGCAGTGCCCGACAAGTAGGGGGGAGCACAGATACGCAGTATTTT. This codes for CSARQVGGSTDTQYF.

Remarks on this clonotype: With a much larger clone just one base away, this may be a read error. The J gene is TRBJ2-3, the V gene TRBV9; D unclear. Germline assignment: CDR1 SGDLS and CDR2 YYNGEE. The CDR3 runs 14 residues. Trimming left V 0 bases short and J 2 bases short, with 7 bases between. This CDR3 is CASSVGANTDTQYF. In DNA, the CDR3 is TGTGCCAGCAGCGTAGGAGCCAACACAGATACGCAGTATTTT. Drawing the rest from reference TRBV9 and TRBJ2-3, the complete variable domain is DSGVTQTPKHLITATGQRVTLRCSPRSGDLSVYWYQQSLDQGLQFLIQYYNGEERAKGNILERFSAQQFPDLHSELNLSSLELGDSALYFCASSVGANTDTQYFGPGTRLTVL.

The chain joins TRBV4-2 to TRBJ2-7, with D unresolved. V lost 2 bases and J lost 5, with 13 bases in between. Germline assignment: CDR1 LGHNA and CDR2 YNFKEQ. This CDR3 comprises 14 residues. The CDR3 protein is CASSQRRARDEQYF. The CDR3 DNA sequence: TGTGCCAGCAGCCAAAGACGGGCCCGGGACGAGCAGTACTTC.

This clonotype was detected ten times or more. The chain has TRBV19 and TRBJ2-1; TRBD2 matches at 14 bases. Germline V gene data show CDR1 as LNHDA and CDR2 as SQIVND (reference sequence). V was pared by 6 bases and J by 2 bases, with 9 bases of the junction left unmatched. CDR3 size: 18 residues. CDR3 amino acids: CASRRTSGGTYTYNEQFF. The CDR3 DNA sequence: TGTGCCAGTAGACGGACTAGCGGGGGGACCTACACCTACAATGAGCAGTTCTTC.

This clonotype has a count of ten or more. The chain uses TRBV5-4 and TRBJ2-2; TRBD1 matches at 8 bases. Germline loops: CDR1 SGHNT, CDR2 YYREEE (reference sequence). The V and J ends lost 4 bases and 3 bases, in that order; junction bases with no gene match: 8. The CDR3 is 16 residues long. The chain's CDR3 is CASSPWTGLHTGELFF. CDR3 nucleotides: TGTGCCAGCAGCCCCTGGACAGGGCTGCACACCGGGGAGCTGTTTTTT.

This clonotype has only a few counts. The chain has TRBV28 and TRBJ1-5, with TRBD1 identical over 7 bases. Unmatched junction bases numbered 17, after V lost 7 bases and J lost 5 bases. Germline lookup yields CDR1 MDHEN and CDR2 SYDVKM. The CDR3 covers 17 residues. DNA of the CDR3: TGTGCCAGCAATAAAGGGAGGGGGCGTAGGATGCATCAGCCCCAGCATTTT. This translates into CASNKGRGRRMHQPQHF.

This clonotype showed up many times. V and J are TRBV5-3 and TRBJ2-5; weak D call: TRBD2 (6 bases). TRBV5-3 is an ORF; its function is uncertain. The CDR3 spans 16 residues. The V end was cut by 4 bases, the J end by 2 bases, with 18 bases between. Written as DNA, the CDR3 is TGTGCCAGAAGCCCGCGGCTGGGGGGAAATCAAGAGACCCAGTACTTC. It is translated as CARSPRLGGNQETQYF.

In its sample, this clonotype was seen a few times. This CDR3 is CAWNRGEKLFF. The CDR3 DNA reads TGTGCCTGGAATCGAGGCGAAAAACTGTTTTTT. J is TRBJ1-4 and V is TRBV30; D is unresolved. CDR1 GTSNPN and CDR2 SVGIG come from the germline V gene (reference sequence). V was clipped by 4 bases and J by 8 bases, with 8 bases between them. The CDR3 spans 11 residues.

This clonotype was counted ten times or more. Written as DNA, the CDR3 is TGCGCCAGCAGCTTGCTGTTGGGGTTGGACACTGAAGCTTTCTTT. It is translated as CASSLLLGLDTEAFF. The chain has TRBV5-1 and TRBJ1-1, with D hard to call. V dropped 1 base and J dropped 3 bases, with 13 bases sitting between them. CDR3 length: 15 amino acids. Germline V gene sequence: CDR1 SGHRS, CDR2 YFSETQ.

With regard to this clonotype: It may be a read error: a sequence one base away is much more abundant. The chain carries TRBV2 and TRBJ1-1, with TRBD1 matching over 9 bases. The V gene's germline CDR1 is SNHLY and CDR2 FYNNEI. This CDR3 comprises 15 residues. J gave up 2 bases and V 7 bases, and 8 bases lay outside the gene matches. The DNA of the CDR3 is TGTGCCAGCAATGGGGACAGGGTCGTCAACACTGAAGCTTTCTTT. It codes for CASNGDRVVNTEAFF.

This clonotype has at least ten counts. The V and J genes are TRBV12-3 or TRBV12-4 and TRBJ1-5, with unresolved D. The CDR3 runs 15 residues. V was pared by 3 bases and J by 1 base, with 10 bases between. Here the CDR3 DNA reads TGTGCCAGCAGTTTTGGCCGTCAGAGCAATCAGCCCCAGCATTTT. It encodes CASSFGRQSNQPQHF.

In this sample, this clonotype turned up many times. The chain employs TRBV10-3 and TRBJ2-3, with 14 bases that match TRBD2. The length of the CDR3 is 20 residues. Unmatched junction bases numbered 25, after V lost 10 bases and J lost 7 bases. Germline loops: CDR1 ENHRY, CDR2 SYGVKD. The CDR3: CATLTEQGLAGEDPYHTQYF. The CDR3, as DNA: TGTGCCACCTTAACCGAACAGGGACTAGCGGGGGAAGACCCATATCATACGCAGTATTTT.

The chain carries TRBV18 and TRBJ2-5; 7 bases are a match to TRBD1. This CDR3 region has 14 residues. V lost 0 bases, J lost 7 bases, and 5 bases stayed unmatched. The V gene's germline CDR1 is KGHSH and CDR2 LQKENI. CDR3 sequence (DNA): TGTGCCAGCTCACCACCGGGACAGTCCATGACCCAGTACTTC. Translated: CASSPPGQSMTQYF. The full variable domain, its missing parts supplied by reference TRBV18 and TRBJ2-5, is NAGVMQNPRHLVRRRGQEARLRCSPMKGHSHVYWYRQLPEEGLKFMVYLQKENIIDESGMPKERFSAEFPKEGPSILRIQQVVRGDSAAYFCASSPPGQSMTQYFGPGTRLLVL.

This clonotype was detected a few times. CDR3 bases: TGTGCCAGCAGCCAACGAAGAGGGTTCGATGAGCAGTTCTTC. This sequence encodes CASSQRRGFDEQFF. The chain has TRBV4-2 and TRBJ2-1; D perhaps matches TRBD2 (5 bases). CDR1 and CDR2 from the germline V gene are LGHNA and YNFKEQ. V lost 2 bases to trimming and J lost 8 bases, with 13 bases between them. The CDR3 extends over 14 amino acids.

This clonotype was picked up many times. The chain is built from TRBV7-8 and TRBJ2-3; the D is unclear. Trimming removed 0 bases from V and 0 bases from J, with 4 bases in between. CDR1 and CDR2 from the germline V gene are SGHVS and FQNEAQ. The CDR3 spans 14 residues. The CDR3 protein is CASSLAFSTDTQYF. The CDR3 DNA is TGTGCCAGCAGCTTAGCTTTTAGCACAGATACGCAGTATTTT.

In its sample, this clonotype was seen many times. The J gene is TRBJ2-2, the V gene TRBV6-4, with TRBD2 as a possible D gene (6 bases). Germline CDR1 is MRHNA and CDR2 is SNTAGT. The CDR3 totals 15 residues. V lost 6 bases and J 5 bases, leaving 16 bases between the germline ends. The CDR3 DNA sequence: TGTGCCAGCAGCCCCCCGTTCGCGGGGACCGGGGAGCTGTTTTTT. Protein: CASSPPFAGTGELFF.

This clonotype was seen many times. This chain joins TRBV20-1 and TRBJ2-4; a weak D match, TRBD2 (6 bases). From germline, CDR1 is DFQATT and CDR2 SNEGSKA (reference sequence). The V and J ends lost 2 bases and 0 bases respectively, with 17 bases between them. The CDR3 is 17 amino acids. The CDR3 DNA reads TGCAGTGCTAGAACCCCCCCCCCCGGGGGAGCCAAAAACATTCAGTACTTC. It is translated as CSARTPPPGGAKNIQYF.

This clonotype showed up many times. V usage is TRBV20-1 and J usage is TRBJ2-7; possible D gene TRBD1, 6 bases. CDR1 and CDR2 (germline): DFQATT, SNEGSKA (reference sequence). This CDR3 spans 15 amino acids. V was clipped by 5 bases and J by 0 bases, with 17 bases between them. CDR3 sequence (DNA): TGCAGTGCTCGGAAGCTACAGGGAACCTCCTACGAGCAGTACTTC. This gives the protein CSARKLQGTSYEQYF.

In its sample, this clonotype was seen many times. The chain is built from TRBV20-1 and TRBJ2-2; D is ambiguous. V lost 0 bases and J lost 6, with 11 bases in between. In germline, CDR1 is DFQATT, CDR2 SNEGSKA (reference sequence). This CDR3 contains 14 residues. This CDR3 reads CSARDRTRAGELFF. CDR3 bases: TGCAGTGCTAGAGATCGAACTCGGGCCGGGGAGCTGTTTTTT.

This clonotype has at least ten counts. This chain joins TRBV7-2 and TRBJ2-1; D not certain. CDR1 is SGHTA and CDR2 is FQGNSA in the germline V gene. V was shortened by 1 base and J by 4 bases, with 5 bases between the two germline ends. The CDR3 contains 13 residues. CDR3 protein: CASSLGQYNEQFF. The DNA of the CDR3 is TGTGCCAGCAGCTTAGGACAATACAATGAGCAGTTCTTC.

This clonotype showed up just a few times. The chain uses TRBV6-1 and TRBJ2-7; 8 bases match TRBD1. V lost 7 bases, J lost 7 bases, and 12 bases stayed unmatched. Germline CDR1 reads MNHNS; CDR2 reads SASEGT. This CDR3 spans 14 amino acids. Here the CDR3 reads CASKGGAGGNEQYF. CDR3 DNA sequence: TGTGCCAGCAAGGGTGGGGCAGGGGGCAATGAGCAGTACTTC.

This clonotype was recorded a few times. The V and J genes are TRBV9 and TRBJ1-4; no firm D call. Germline assignment: CDR1 SGDLS and CDR2 YYNGEE. The V end lost 3 bases, the J end lost 2 bases, and 14 bases lay between the germline ends. The CDR3 loop spans 16 amino acids. CDR3 coding DNA: TGTGCCAGCAGCGCTACTTTGGGGATGACTAATGAAAAACTGTTTTTT. It codes for CASSATLGMTNEKLFF.